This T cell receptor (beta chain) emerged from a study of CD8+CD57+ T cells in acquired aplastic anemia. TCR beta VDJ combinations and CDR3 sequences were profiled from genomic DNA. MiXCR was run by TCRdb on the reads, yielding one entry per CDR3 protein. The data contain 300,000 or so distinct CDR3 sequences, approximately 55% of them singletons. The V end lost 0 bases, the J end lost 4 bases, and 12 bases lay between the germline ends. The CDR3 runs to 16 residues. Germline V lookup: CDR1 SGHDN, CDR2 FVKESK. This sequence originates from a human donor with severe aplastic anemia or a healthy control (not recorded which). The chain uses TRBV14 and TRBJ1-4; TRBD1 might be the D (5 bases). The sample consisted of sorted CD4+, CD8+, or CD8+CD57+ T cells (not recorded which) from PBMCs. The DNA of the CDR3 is TGTGCCAGCAGCCAAGATCGACAGAGGGTTAATGAAAAACTGTTTTTT. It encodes CASSQDRQRVNEKLFF.